This T cell receptor (beta chain) was sequenced for a study of metastatic and nonmetastatic thyroid tumors. This clone came up a few times. A read error may explain this, as a much larger clone is one base away. Among the patients, none had received any treatment before thyroid surgery. The CDR3 runs 16 residues. CDR1 and CDR2 from the germline V gene are LGHNA and YNFKEQ. V shed 1 base and J shed 1 base, with 13 bases lying between them. TCRdb re-called the PCR reads via MiXCR. The sample includes 20,000 to 25,000 clones, about 30% seen only once; the top ten take about 5.5%. This receptor was taken from a female donor with papillary thyroid cancer or a benign thyroid nodule (not recorded which). Some clones in this sample may be carry-over from other donors' samples. The chain is built from TRBV4-2 and TRBJ2-5, with a tentative D call TRBD2 (5 bases). The sample comprised tumor tissue. The CDR3 loop is CASSQGLRVVQETQYF. The CDR3 nucleotides read TGTGCCAGCAGCCAAGGGTTGCGGGTGGTCCAAGAGACCCAGTACTTC.